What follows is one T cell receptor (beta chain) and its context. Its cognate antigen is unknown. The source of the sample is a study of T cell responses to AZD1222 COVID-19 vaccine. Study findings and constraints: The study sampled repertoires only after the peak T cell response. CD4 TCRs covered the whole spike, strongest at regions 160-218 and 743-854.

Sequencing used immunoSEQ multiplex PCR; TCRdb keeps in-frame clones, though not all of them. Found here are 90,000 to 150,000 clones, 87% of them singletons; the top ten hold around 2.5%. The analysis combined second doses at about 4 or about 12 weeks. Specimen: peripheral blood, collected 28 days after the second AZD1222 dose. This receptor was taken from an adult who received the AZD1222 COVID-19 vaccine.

The chain's CDR3 is CASSTGWRNQPQHF. As DNA, the CDR3 is TGTGCCAGCAGTACAGGGTGGCGCAATCAGCCCCAGCATTTT. The V and J genes are TRBV2 and TRBJ1-5, with D tentatively TRBD1 (6 bases). CDR3 size: 14 residues. Trimming took 5 bases from V and 2 from J, leaving 10 bases between them. Looked up from germline, CDR1 is SNHLY and CDR2 is FYNNEI.